The text below deals with one T cell receptor beta chain. The table came from immunoSEQ multiplex PCR; TCRdb's copy has only in-frame clones and leaves some out. The sample lists around 140,000 clones; 86% were seen once. Participant-reported clinical history was the basis for cohort assignment. Cohort 3 donors were reported recovered after two negative PCRs, clearance, or symptom resolution. The entry originates in a study of blood T cell repertoires in COVID-19. Overall study context: Italy, Spain and the United States were the sources of the convalescent and acute COVID-19 samples. PBMCs, B-cell-depleted T cells, or T cells provided the cDNA or gDNA that made up the material.

The sequenced sample consisted of PBMCs or T cells enriched from blood (not recorded which). The TCR originated in a man in his forties or fifties who had recovered from COVID-19.

As DNA, the CDR3 is TGTGCCAGCAGCTTCCGGGGGGGTGGAGGGAACCAAGAGACCCAGTACTTC. It is translated as CASSFRGGGGNQETQYF. The chain recombines TRBV4-2 with TRBJ2-5; 8 positions agree with TRBD2. CDR1 is LGHNA, CDR2 YNFKEQ, per germline. The J segment lost 0 bases and the V segment lost 5 bases, leaving 11 bases of the junction unmatched. The CDR3 is made up of 17 amino acids.